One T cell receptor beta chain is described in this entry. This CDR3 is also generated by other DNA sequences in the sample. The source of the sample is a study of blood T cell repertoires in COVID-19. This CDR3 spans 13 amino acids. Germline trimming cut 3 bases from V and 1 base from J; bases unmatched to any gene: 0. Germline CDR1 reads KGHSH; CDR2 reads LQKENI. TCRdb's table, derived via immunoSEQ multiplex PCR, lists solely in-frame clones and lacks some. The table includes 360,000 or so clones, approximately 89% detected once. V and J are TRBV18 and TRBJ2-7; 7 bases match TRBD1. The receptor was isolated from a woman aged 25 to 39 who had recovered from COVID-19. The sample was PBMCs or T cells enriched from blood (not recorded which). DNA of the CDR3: TGTGCCAGCTCACCGGGACAGTCCTACGAGCAGTACTTC. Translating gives CASSPGQSYEQYF.